This paragraph reports one TCR beta chain. The antigen is undetermined. This record belongs to a study of cytomegalovirus exposure and HLA in healthy donors. Study results and caveats: The authors enumerated over 150 TCR beta chains as linked to cytomegalovirus. The authors judged a highly shared variant cluster likely a sequencing artifact. Some segments of the V type, notably TRBV6-2 and TRBV6-3, were excluded as indistinguishable. Later work found most CMV-associated TCR beta chains apparently HLA-restricted.

Use of 60 Vbeta and 13 Jbeta primers characterized the PCR. The method was immunoSEQ multiplex PCR; TCRdb's version includes in-frame clones alone and lacks a portion of them. The sample includes about 97,000 clones, 70% to 80% seen only once; the top ten take around 3.5%. This CDR3 is 14 amino acids long. Trimming took 2 bases from V and 7 from J, leaving 15 bases between them. In germline, CDR1 is GTSNPN, CDR2 SVGIG (reference sequence). The chain couples TRBV30 to TRBJ2-1; D may be TRBD2 (6 bases). The sequence came from a male donor in good health and CMV-seropositive. Sequenced: PBMCs. The CDR3 is CAWSFSLAMNEQFF. The CDR3 DNA reads TGTGCCTGGAGTTTTTCTCTAGCGATGAATGAGCAGTTCTTC. The whole variable domain, filled in from reference TRBV30 and TRBJ2-1, reads SQTIHQWPATLVQPVGSPLSLECTVEGTSNPNLYWYRQAAGRGLQLLFYSVGIGQISSEVPQNLSASRPQDRQFILSSKKLLLSDSGFYLCAWSFSLAMNEQFFGPGTRLTVL.